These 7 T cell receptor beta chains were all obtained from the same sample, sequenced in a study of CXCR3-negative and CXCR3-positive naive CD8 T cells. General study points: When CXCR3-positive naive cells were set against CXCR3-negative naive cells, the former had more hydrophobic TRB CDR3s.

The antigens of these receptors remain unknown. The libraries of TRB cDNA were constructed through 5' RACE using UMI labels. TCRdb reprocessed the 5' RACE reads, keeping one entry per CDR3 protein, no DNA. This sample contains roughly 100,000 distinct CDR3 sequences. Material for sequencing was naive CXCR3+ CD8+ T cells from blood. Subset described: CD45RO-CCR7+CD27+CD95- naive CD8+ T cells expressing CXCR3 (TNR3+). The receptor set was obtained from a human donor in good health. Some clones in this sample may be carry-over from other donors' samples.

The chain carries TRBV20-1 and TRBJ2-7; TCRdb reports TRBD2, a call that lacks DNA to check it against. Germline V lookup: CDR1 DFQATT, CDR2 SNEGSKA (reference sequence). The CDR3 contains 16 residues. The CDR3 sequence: CSARDLGAGDHYEQYF.

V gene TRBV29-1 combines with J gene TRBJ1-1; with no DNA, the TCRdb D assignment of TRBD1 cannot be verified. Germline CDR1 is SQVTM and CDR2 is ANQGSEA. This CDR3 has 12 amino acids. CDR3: CSVDKRGTEAFF.

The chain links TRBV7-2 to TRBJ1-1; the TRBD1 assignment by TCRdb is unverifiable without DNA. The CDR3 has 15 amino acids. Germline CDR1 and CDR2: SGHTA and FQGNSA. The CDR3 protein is CASSPTTGGGTEAFF.

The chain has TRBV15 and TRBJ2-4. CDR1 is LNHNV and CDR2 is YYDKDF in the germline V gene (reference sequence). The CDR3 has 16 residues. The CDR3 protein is CATSREGEVAKNIQYF.

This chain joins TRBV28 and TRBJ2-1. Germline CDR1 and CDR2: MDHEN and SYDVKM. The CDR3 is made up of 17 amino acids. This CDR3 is CASSPRRTVSSYNEQFF.

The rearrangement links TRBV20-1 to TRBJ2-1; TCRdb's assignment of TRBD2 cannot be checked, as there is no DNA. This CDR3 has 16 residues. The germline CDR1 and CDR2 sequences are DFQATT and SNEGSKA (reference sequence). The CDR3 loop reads CSARDGGLAAYNEQFF.

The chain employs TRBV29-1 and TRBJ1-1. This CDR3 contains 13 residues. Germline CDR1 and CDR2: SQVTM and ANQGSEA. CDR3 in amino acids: CSVVPEGTTEAFF.